The T cell receptor (beta chain) under discussion was sequenced for a study of neurological immune-mediated disorders. In its sample, this clonotype was seen many times. Per germline, CDR1 LNHNV and CDR2 YYDKDF (reference sequence). CDR3 length: 14 amino acids. V dropped 1 base and J dropped 1 base, with 7 bases sitting between them. Time point given: longitudinal time-point 2. TCRdb passed the 5' RACE reads through MiXCR, listing each CDR3 protein once. The table shows approximately 30,000 distinct CDR3 sequences, with about 13% occurring only once. The material sequenced was PBMCs. This chain uses TRBV15 with TRBJ1-1; no clear D. The TCR sequence derives from a woman between 40 and 55 years old in good health. In DNA, the CDR3 is TGTGCCACCAGCAGAGTACGGGAGAACACTGAAGCTTTCTTT. It yields the protein CATSRVRENTEAFF.